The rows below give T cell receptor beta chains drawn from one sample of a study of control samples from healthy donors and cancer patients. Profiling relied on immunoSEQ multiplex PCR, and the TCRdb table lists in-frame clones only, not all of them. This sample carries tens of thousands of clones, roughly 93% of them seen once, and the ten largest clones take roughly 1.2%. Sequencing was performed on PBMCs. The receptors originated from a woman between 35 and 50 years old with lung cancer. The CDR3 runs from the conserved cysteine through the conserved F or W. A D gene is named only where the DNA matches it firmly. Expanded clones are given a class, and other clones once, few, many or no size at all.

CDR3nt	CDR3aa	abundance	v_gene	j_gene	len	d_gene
TGTGCCAGCAGTTTTGCAGATACGCAGTATTTT	CASSFADTQYF	.	TRBV12-3/TRBV12-4	TRBJ2-3	11	.
TGTGCCAGCAGCTTAGATCGCGAGGGTCGAGGAGAAAAACTGTTTTTT	CASSLDREGRGEKLFF	.	TRBV11-2	TRBJ1-4	16	.
TGCAGCGTTGAACGGGACGACACCGGGGAGCTGTTTTTT	CSVERDDTGELFF	.	TRBV29-1	TRBJ2-2	13	.
TGTGCCAGCAGTCCATCGACAGGCACGGGGAACACTGAAGCTTTCTTT	CASSPSTGTGNTEAFF	.	TRBV27	TRBJ1-1	16	.
TGTGCCAGCAGGGGGCAGAACCAAGAGACCCAGTACTTC	CASRGQNQETQYF	.	TRBV27	TRBJ2-5	13	.
TGTGCCAGCAGCTTGACAGGGTCGGTGGTTCAAGAGACCCAGTACTTC	CASSLTGSVVQETQYF	.	TRBV5-4	TRBJ2-5	16	.
TGTGCCAGCAGCTCGACACGTCCCATTTTTGGTCATCAGCCCCAGCATTTT	CASSSTRPIFGHQPQHF	.	TRBV3-1/TRBV3-2	TRBJ1-5	17	.
TGTGCCAGTAGCCCTGGTGCCGTTATATTGAATTCACCCCTCCACTTT	CASSPGAVILNSPLHF	.	TRBV19	TRBJ1-6	16	.
TGTGCCAGCGGAAAGTTTAGCACAGATACGCAGTATTTT	CASGKFSTDTQYF	once	TRBV2	TRBJ2-3	13	.
TGTGCCAGCACCTCTCCCCAGTACACAGATACGCAGTATTTT	CASTSPQYTDTQYF	.	TRBV28	TRBJ2-3	14	.
TGTGCCAGCAGACCCGAGTATACGCAGTATTTT	CASRPEYTQYF	.	TRBV12-3/TRBV12-4	TRBJ2-3	11	.
TGTGCCAGCAGCCCTCTAGAGGGGAACACTGAAGCTTTCTTT	CASSPLEGNTEAFF	once	TRBV3-1/TRBV3-2	TRBJ1-1	14	.
TGTGCCAGCAGAATCTCCCTCGGGCAGCCCCAGCATTTT	CASRISLGQPQHF	.	TRBV28	TRBJ1-5	13	.
TGTGCCAGCAGCTCGTCCGGGGACAGGGAAGACTCTGGGGCCAACGTCCTGACTTTC	CASSSSGDREDSGANVLTF	.	TRBV11-3	TRBJ2-6	19	TRBD1
TGCGCCAGCAGTGAGCGGGACTACGAGCAGTACTTC	CASSERDYEQYF	.	TRBV10-2	TRBJ2-7	12	.
TGTGCCAGCAGCAGGGACAGGCTGGGCTACACCTTC	CASSRDRLGYTF	.	TRBV6-5	TRBJ1-2	12	TRBD1
TGTGCCAGCAGCCAAGCCCGGACAGGGGCTCAAGAGACCCAGTACTTC	CASSQARTGAQETQYF	.	TRBV3-1/TRBV3-2	TRBJ2-5	16	TRBD1
TGTGCCAGCAGATTACTTACAGGGAGGGATAATTCACCCCTCCACTTT	CASRLLTGRDNSPLHF	.	TRBV7-2	TRBJ1-6	16	.
TGTGCCAGCAGCCCGGGACTAGCGGGGGGCCTCTACAATGAGCAGTTCTTC	CASSPGLAGGLYNEQFF	.	TRBV13	TRBJ2-1	17	TRBD2
TGTGCCAGCTCACCACTCGGACAGTTAACGCGGGGAAACACCATATATTTT	CASSPLGQLTRGNTIYF	once	TRBV18	TRBJ1-3	17	.
TGTGCCAGCAGCCCTGAACCAGGGCAGGGGGCTAAAGGCTACACCTTC	CASSPEPGQGAKGYTF	.	TRBV5-6	TRBJ1-2	16	TRBD1
TGTGCCAGCAGTTCCCCGTCCCACGAGCAGTACTTC	CASSSPSHEQYF	.	TRBV6-5	TRBJ2-7	12	.
TGTGCCAGCGCGGAACGGGACGCCCGGCAGAGGAACACTGAAGCTTTCTTT	CASAERDARQRNTEAFF	once	TRBV18	TRBJ1-1	17	.
TGTGCCAGCAGCCAATTGGGGCCGGCTCAAACGAGGAACACTGAAGCTTTCTTT	CASSQLGPAQTRNTEAFF	.	TRBV3-1/TRBV3-2	TRBJ1-1	18	.
TGCGCCAGCAGCCCCGGACGTACTAACTATGGCTACACCTTC	CASSPGRTNYGYTF	.	TRBV5-1	TRBJ1-2	14	.
TGTGCCAGCAGCCAAACTAGCGGTTCAGGTGATACGCAGTATTTT	CASSQTSGSGDTQYF	.	TRBV3-1/TRBV3-2	TRBJ2-3	15	TRBD2
TGTGCCAGCAGTTTTTGGGACAGGGGTTATTCCGGGGAGCTGTTTTTT	CASSFWDRGYSGELFF	.	TRBV27	TRBJ2-2	16	TRBD1
TGTGCCAGTAGTATACTCGGGACAGGGGTAATAGCTGAAGCTTTCTTT	CASSILGTGVIAEAFF	.	TRBV19	TRBJ1-1	16	TRBD1